This T cell receptor (beta chain) is from a study of CD8+ T cells in alopecia areata. Whole-study results and caveats: Patients shared TCRs less clearly than mice did, possibly owing to HLA. Persistence in scalp and blood during tofacitinib was observed for many expanded lesional clones. The study also sequences resident alphabeta T cells of normal skin in scalp samples.

Indicated treatment: oral pan-JAK inhibitor, 5-10 mg twice daily. It was from alopecia areata patients that lesional scalp punch biopsies and peripheral blood were collected. RNA extraction and reverse transcription yielded cDNA as sequencing template. Generated by immunoSEQ multiplex PCR, the TCRdb table keeps only in-frame clones and is missing some. The sample lists 250,000 to 300,000 clones, over 45% occurring once. The CDR3 runs to 16 residues. Germline CDR1 reads MGHDK; CDR2 reads SYGVNS. With 1 base removed from V and 8 bases from J, the gap between germline ends came to 17 bases. A remark on this clone: Its target is not known.

The genes are TRBV25-1 and TRBJ1-4, with D hard to call. The sequenced sample was CD4+ T cells sorted from blood, obtained at week 24, from a patient treated with tofacitinib. This receptor was identified in a human donor with alopecia areata. This CDR3 is CASSESGLGDGEKLFF. For the CDR3, the DNA is TGTGCCAGCAGTGAATCTGGTCTGGGAGATGGGGAAAAACTGTTTTTT.